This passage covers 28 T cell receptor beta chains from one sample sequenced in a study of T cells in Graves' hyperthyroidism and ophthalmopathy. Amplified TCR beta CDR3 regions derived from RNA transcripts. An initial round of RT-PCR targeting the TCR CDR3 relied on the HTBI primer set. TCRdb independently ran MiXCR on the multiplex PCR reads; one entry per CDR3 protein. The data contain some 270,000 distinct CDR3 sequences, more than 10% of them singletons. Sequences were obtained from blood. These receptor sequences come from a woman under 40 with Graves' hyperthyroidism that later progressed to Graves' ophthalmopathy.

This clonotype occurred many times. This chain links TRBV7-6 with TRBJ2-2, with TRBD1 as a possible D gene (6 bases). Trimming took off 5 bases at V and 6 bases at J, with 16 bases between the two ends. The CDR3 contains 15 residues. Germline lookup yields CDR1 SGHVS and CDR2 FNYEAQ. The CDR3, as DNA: TGTGCCAGCAGCCCCGAGGTGGGGGCCGCCGGGGAGCTGTTTTTT. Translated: CASSPEVGAAGELFF.

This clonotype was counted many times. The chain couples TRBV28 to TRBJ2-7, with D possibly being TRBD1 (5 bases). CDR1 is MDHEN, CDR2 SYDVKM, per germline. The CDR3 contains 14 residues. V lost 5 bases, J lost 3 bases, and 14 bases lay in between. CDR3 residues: CASSPPGHIYEQYF. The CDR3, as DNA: TGTGCCAGCAGTCCCCCCGGACACATCTACGAGCAGTACTTC.

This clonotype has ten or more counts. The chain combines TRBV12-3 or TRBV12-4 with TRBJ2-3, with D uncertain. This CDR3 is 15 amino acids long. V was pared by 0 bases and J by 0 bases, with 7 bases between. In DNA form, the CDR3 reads TGTGCCAGCAGTTTAGCAACGGCGAGCACAGATACGCAGTATTTT. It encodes CASSLATASTDTQYF.

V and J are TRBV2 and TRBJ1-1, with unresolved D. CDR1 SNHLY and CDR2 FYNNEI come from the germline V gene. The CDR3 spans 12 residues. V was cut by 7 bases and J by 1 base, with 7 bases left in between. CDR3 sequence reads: CASTTGNTEAFF. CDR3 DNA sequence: TGTGCCAGCACCACGGGGAACACTGAAGCTTTCTTT.

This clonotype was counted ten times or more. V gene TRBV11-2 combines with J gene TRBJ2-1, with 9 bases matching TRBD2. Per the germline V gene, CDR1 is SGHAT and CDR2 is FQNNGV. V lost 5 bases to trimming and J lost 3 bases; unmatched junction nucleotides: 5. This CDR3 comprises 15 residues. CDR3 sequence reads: CASSTGTSFYNEQFF. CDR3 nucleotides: TGTGCCAGCAGCACCGGGACTAGCTTCTACAATGAGCAGTTCTTC.

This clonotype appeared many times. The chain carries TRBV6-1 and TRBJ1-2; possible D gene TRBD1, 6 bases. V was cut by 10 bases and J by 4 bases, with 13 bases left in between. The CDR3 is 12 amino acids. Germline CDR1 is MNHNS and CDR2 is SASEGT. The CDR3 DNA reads TGTGCCACCTCGGGGGGCGCCTATGGCTACACCTTC. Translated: CATSGGAYGYTF.

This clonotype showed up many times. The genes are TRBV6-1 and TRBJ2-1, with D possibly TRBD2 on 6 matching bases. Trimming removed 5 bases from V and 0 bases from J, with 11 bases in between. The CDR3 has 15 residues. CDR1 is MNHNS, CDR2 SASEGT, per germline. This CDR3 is CASSLDYDSYNEQFF. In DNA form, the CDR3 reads TGTGCCAGCAGTCTGGACTACGACTCCTACAATGAGCAGTTCTTC.

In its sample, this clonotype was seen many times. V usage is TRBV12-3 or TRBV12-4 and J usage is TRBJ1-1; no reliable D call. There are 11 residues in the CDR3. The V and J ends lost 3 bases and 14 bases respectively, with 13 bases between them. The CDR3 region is CASSFTVGMFF. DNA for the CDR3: TGTGCCAGCAGTTTCACGGTGGGGATGTTCTTT.

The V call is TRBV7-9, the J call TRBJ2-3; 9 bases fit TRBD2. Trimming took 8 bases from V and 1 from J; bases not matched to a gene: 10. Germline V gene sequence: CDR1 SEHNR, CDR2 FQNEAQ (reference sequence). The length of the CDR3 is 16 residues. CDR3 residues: CASQRSSSGGTDTQYF. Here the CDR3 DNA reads TGTGCCAGCCAACGGTCCTCTAGCGGGGGCACAGATACGCAGTATTTT.

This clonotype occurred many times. The CDR3 DNA reads TGTGCCAGTAGTACCGGAGCTGAAGCCTACAATGAGCAGTTCTTC. Protein sequence: CASSTGAEAYNEQFF. The chain carries TRBV19 and TRBJ2-1, with D hard to call. Trimming pared 4 bases from V and 2 bases from J, leaving 12 bases between. The V gene's germline CDR1 is LNHDA and CDR2 SQIVND (reference sequence). The CDR3 runs 15 residues. Full variable domain (outside the CDR3, taken from reference TRBV19 and TRBJ2-1): DGGITQSPKYLFRKEGQNVTLSCEQNLNHDAMYWYRQDPGQGLRLIYYSQIVNDFQKGDIAEGYSVSREKKESFPLTVTSAQKNPTAFYLCASSTGAEAYNEQFFGPGTRLTVL.

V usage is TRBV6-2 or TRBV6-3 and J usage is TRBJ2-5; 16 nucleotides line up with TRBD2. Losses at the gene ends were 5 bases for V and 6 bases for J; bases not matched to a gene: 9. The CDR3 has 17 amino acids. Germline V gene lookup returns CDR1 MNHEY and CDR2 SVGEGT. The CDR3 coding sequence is TGTGCCAGCAGTGGGACTAGCGGGAGGGCCGGAGGAAAGACCCAGTACTTC. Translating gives CASSGTSGRAGGKTQYF.

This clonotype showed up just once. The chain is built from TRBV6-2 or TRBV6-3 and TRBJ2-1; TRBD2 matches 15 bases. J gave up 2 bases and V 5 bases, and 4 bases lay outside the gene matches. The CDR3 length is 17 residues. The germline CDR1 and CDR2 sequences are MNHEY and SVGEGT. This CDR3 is CASSKGLAGGAYNEQFF. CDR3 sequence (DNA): TGTGCCAGCAGTAAAGGACTAGCGGGAGGGGCCTACAATGAGCAGTTCTTC.

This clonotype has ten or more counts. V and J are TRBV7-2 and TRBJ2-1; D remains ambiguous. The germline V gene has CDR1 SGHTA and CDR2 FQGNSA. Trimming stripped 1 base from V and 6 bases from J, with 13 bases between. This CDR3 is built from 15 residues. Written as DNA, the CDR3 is TGTGCCAGCAGCTTAGTTGGAGCAGCACTCAATGAGCAGTTCTTC. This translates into CASSLVGAALNEQFF.

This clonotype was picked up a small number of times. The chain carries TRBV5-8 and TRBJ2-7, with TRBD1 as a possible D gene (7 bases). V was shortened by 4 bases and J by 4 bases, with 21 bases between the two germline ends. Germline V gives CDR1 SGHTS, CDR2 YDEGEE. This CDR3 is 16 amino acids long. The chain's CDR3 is CASSLPQSGGLYEQYF. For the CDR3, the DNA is TGTGCCAGCAGCCTGCCCCAATCAGGGGGGCTTTACGAGCAGTACTTC.

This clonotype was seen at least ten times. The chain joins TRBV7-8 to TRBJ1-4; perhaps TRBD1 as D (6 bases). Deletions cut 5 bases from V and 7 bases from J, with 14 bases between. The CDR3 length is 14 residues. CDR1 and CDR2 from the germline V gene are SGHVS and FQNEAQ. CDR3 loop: CASSLTGSGEKLFF. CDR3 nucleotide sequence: TGTGCCAGCAGCCTTACAGGGTCTGGTGAAAAACTGTTTTTT.

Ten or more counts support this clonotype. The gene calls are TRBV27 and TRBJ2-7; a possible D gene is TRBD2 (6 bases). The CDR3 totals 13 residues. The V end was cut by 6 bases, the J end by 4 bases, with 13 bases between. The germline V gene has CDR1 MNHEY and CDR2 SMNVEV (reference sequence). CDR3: CASRSGGEYEQYF. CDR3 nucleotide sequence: TGTGCCAGCAGGAGCGGAGGGGAATACGAGCAGTACTTC.

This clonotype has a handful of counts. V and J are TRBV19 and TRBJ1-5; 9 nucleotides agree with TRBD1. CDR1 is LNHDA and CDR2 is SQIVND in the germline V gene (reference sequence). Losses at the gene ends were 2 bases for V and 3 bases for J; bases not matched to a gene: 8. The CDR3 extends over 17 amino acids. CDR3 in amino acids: CASSILPGTGTNQPQHF. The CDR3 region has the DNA TGTGCCAGTAGTATACTGCCCGGGACAGGGACCAATCAGCCCCAGCATTTT.

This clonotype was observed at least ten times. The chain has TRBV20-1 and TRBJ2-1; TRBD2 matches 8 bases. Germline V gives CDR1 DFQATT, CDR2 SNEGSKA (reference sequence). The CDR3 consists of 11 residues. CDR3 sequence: CRLVAGREQFF. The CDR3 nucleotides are TGCAGGCTTGTAGCGGGACGGGAGCAGTTCTTC.

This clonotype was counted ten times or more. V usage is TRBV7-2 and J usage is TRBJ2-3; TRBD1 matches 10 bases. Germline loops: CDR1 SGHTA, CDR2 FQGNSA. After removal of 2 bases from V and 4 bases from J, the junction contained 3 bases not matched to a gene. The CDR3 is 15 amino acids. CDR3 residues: CASSLTGQGPDTQYF. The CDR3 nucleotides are TGTGCCAGCAGCTTAACGGGACAGGGGCCAGATACGCAGTATTTT.

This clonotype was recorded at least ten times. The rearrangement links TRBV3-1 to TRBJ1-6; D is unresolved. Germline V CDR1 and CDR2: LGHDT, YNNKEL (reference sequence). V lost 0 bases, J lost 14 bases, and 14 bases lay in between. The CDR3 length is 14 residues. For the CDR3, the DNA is TGTGCCAGCAGCCAAGAAGGAGGCGGGAAGGCCCTCCACTTT. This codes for CASSQEGGGKALHF.

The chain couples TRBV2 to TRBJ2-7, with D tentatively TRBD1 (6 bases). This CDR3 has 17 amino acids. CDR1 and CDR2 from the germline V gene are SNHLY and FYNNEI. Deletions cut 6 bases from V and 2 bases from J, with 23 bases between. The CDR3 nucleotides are TGTGCCAGCAGGGATTATCTGGTGGGGGACAAAGCCTACGAGCAGTACTTC. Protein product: CASRDYLVGDKAYEQYF.

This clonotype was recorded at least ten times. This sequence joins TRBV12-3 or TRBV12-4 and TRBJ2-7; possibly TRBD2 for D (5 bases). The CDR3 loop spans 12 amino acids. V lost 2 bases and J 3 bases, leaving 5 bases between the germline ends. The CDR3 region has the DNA TGTGCCAGCAGTTTACGGGGCTACGAGCAGTACTTC. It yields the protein CASSLRGYEQYF.

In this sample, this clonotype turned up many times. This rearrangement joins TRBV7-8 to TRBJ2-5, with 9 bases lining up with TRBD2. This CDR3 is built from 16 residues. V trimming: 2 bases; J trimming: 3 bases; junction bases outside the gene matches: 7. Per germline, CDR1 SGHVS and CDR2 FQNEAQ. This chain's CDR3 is CASSLRPSGTKETQYF. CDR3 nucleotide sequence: TGTGCCAGCAGCTTAAGGCCTAGCGGGACTAAAGAGACCCAGTACTTC.

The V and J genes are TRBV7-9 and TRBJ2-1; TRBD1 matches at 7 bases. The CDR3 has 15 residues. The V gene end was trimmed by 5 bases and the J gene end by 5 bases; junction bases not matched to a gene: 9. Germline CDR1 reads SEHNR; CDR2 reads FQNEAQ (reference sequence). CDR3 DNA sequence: TGTGCCAGCAGCACATCCCGGGACAGCCACAATGAGCAGTTCTTC. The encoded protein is CASSTSRDSHNEQFF.

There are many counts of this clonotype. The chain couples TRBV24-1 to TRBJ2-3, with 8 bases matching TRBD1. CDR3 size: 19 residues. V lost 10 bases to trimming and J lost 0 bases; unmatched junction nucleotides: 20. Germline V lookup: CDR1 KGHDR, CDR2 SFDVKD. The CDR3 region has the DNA TGTGCCACTCAACCCCGGACAGGGCAAAAAAGGGACAGCACAGATACGCAGTATTTT. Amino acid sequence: CATQPRTGQKRDSTDTQYF.

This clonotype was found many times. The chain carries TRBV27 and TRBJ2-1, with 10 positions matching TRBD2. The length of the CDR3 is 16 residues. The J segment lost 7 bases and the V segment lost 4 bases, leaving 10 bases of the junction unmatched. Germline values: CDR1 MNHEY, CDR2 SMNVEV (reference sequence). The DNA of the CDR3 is TGTGCCAGCAGTTCAGCCGGGGCTAGCGGGGGAAATGAGCAGTTCTTC. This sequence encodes CASSSAGASGGNEQFF.

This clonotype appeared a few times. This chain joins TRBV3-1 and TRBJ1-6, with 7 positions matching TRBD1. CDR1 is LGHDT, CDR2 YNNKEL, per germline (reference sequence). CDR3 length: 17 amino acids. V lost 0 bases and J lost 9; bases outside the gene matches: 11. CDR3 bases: TGTGCCAGCAGCCAAGAAGACATGACAGGGTGGGTTTCACCCCTCCACTTT. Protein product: CASSQEDMTGWVSPLHF.

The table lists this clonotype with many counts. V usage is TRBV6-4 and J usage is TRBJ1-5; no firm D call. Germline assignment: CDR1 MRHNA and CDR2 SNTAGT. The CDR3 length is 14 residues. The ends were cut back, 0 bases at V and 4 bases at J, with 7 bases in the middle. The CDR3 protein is CASSDSTWNQPQHF. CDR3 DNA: TGTGCCAGCAGTGACTCGACGTGGAATCAGCCCCAGCATTTT.